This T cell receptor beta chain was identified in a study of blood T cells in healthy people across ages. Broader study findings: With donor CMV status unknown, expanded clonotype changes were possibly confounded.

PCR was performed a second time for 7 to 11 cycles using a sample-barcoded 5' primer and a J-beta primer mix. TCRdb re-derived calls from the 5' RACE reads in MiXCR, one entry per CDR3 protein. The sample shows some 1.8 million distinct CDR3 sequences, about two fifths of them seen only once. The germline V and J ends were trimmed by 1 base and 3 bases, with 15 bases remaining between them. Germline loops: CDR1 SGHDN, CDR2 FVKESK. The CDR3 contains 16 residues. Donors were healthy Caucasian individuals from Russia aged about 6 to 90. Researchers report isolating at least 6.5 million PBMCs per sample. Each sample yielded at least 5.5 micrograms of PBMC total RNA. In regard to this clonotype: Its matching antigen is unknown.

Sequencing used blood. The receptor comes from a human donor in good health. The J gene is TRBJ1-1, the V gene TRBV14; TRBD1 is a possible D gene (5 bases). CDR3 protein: CASSQGSGHSYTEAFF. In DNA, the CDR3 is TGTGCCAGCAGCCAAGGGTCTGGACATTCCTACACTGAAGCTTTCTTT.